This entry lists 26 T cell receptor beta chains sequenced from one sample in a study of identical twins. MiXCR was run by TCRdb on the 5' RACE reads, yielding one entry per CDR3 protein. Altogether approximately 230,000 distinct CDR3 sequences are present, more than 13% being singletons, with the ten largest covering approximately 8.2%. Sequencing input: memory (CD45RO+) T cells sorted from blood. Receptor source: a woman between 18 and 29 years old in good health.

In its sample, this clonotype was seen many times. The CDR3 sequence: CASSNTDGDYGYTF. The CDR3 DNA follows: TGTGCCAGCAGTAACACCGACGGAGATTATGGCTACACCTTC. The chain joins TRBV12-3 or TRBV12-4 to TRBJ1-2; D not certain. V lost 5 bases and J lost 5, with 15 bases in between. The CDR3 extends over 14 amino acids.

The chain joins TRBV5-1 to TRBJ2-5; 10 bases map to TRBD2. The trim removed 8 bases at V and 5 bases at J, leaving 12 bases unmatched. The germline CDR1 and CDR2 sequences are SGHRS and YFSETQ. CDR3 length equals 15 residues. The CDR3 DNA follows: TGCGCCAGTAGAGAGAGCGGGAGGGCCGGCGAGACCCAGTACTTC. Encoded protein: CASRESGRAGETQYF.

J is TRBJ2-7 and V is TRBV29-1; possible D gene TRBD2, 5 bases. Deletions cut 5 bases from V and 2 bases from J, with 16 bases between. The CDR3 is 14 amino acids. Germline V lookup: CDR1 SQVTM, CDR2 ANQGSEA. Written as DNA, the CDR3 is TGCAGCGTTAGGACTGCCACCGTCCCCTACGAGCAGTACTTC. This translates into CSVRTATVPYEQYF.

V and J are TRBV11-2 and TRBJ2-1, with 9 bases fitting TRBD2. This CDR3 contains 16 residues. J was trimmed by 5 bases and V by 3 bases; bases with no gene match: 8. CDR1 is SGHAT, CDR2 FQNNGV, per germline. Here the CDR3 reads CASSFDGLARNNEQFF. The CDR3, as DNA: TGTGCCAGCAGCTTCGATGGACTAGCGAGAAACAATGAGCAGTTCTTC.

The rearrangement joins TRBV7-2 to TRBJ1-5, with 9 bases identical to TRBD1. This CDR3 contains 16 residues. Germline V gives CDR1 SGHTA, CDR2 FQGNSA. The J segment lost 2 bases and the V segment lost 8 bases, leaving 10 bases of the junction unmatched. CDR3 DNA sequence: TGTGCCAGCGGCAAAAATCGGGACAGGGGCAATCAGCCCCAGCATTTT. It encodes CASGKNRDRGNQPQHF.

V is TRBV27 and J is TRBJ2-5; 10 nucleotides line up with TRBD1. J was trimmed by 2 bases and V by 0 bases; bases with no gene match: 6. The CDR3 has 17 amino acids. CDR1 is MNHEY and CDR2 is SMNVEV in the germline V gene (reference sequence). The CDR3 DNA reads TGTGCCAGCAGTTTATCGACGGGACAGGGGTCACAAGAGACCCAGTACTTC. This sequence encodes CASSLSTGQGSQETQYF.

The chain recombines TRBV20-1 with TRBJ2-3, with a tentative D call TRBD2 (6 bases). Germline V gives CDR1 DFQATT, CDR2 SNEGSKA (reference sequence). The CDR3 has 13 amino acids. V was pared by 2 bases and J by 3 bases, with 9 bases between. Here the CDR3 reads CSARLAITDTQYF. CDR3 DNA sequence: TGCAGTGCTAGACTAGCGATAACAGATACGCAGTATTTT.

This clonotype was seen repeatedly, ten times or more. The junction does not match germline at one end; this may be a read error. CDR3 coding DNA: TGTGCTAGCAGCCTGGACAGCCAAGAGACCCAGTACTTC. This codes for CASSLDSQETQYF. The chain is built from TRBV7-7 and TRBJ2-5, with D possibly TRBD1 on 6 matching bases. Germline V CDR1 and CDR2: SSHAT, FNYEAQ (reference sequence). CDR3 length: 13 amino acids.

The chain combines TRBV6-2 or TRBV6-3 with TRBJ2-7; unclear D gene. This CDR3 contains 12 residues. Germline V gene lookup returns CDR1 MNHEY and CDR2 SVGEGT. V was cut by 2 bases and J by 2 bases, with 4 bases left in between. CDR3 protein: CASSYPTYEQYF. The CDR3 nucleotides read TGTGCCAGCAGTTACCCAACCTACGAGCAGTACTTC.

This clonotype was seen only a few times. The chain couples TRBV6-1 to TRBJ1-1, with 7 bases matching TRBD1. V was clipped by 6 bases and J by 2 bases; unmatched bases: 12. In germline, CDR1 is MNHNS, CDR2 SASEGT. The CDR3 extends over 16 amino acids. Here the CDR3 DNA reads TGTGCCAGCAGCCCCGGACAGGAAAGGGGTAACACTGAAGCTTTCTTT. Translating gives CASSPGQERGNTEAFF.

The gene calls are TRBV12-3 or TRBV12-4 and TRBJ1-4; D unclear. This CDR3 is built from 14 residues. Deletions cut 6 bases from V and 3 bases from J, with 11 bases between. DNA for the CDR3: TGTGCCAGCAGCTTGACGCGCGCTAATGAAAAACTGTTTTTT. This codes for CASSLTRANEKLFF.

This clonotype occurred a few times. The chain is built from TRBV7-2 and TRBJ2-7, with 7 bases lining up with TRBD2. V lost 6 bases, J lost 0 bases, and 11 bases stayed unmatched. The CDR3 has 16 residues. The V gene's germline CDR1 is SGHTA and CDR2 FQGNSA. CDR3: CASSRASGEISYEQYF. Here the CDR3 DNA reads TGTGCCAGCAGTCGAGCTAGCGGAGAAATCTCCTACGAGCAGTACTTC. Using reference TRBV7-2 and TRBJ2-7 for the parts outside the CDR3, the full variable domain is GAGVSQSPSNKVTEKGKDVELRCDPISGHTALYWYRQSLGQGLEFLIYFQGNSAPDKSGLPSDRFSAERTGGSVSTLTIQRTQQEDSAVYLCASSRASGEISYEQYFGPGTRLTVT.

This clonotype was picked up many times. The CDR3 spells CSASGVTDTQYF. DNA of the CDR3: TGCAGTGCTAGCGGGGTCACAGATACGCAGTATTTT. The V call is TRBV20-1, the J call TRBJ2-3, with a possible D match to TRBD2 (5 bases). Germline CDR1 reads DFQATT; CDR2 reads SNEGSKA (reference sequence). The CDR3 covers 12 residues. The ends were cut back, 3 bases at V and 2 bases at J, with 6 bases in the middle.

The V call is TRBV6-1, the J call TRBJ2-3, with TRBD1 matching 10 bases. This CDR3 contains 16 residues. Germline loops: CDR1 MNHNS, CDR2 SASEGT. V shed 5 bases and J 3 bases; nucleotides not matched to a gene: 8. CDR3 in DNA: TGTGCCAGCAGTCAGACCCCGGGACAGGGGACAGATACGCAGTATTTT. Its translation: CASSQTPGQGTDTQYF.

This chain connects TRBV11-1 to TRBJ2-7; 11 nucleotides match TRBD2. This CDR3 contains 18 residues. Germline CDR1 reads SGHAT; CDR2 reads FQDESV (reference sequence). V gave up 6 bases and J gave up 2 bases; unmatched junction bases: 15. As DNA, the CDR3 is TGTGCCAGCAGTCGGGGGACTAGCGGTTTTCCAGGGGCCTACGAGCAGTACTTC. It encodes CASSRGTSGFPGAYEQYF.

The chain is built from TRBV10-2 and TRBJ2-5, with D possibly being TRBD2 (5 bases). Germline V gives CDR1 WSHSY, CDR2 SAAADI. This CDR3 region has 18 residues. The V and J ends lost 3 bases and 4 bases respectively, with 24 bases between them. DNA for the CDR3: TGCGCCAGCAGTGACCATGGTACGAGCGTTAGCGTGAGAGAGACCCAGTACTTC. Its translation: CASSDHGTSVSVRETQYF.

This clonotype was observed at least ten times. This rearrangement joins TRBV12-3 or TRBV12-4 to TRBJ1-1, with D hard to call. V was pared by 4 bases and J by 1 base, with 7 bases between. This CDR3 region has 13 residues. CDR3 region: CASSSPENTEAFF. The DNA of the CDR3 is TGTGCCAGCAGTTCTCCTGAGAACACTGAAGCTTTCTTT.

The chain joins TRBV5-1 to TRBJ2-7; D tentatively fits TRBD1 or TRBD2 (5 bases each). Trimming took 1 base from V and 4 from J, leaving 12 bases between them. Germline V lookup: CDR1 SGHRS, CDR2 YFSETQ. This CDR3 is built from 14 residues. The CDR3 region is CASSLTGREYEQYF. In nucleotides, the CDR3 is TGCGCCAGCAGCTTGACGGGGCGCGAGTACGAGCAGTACTTC. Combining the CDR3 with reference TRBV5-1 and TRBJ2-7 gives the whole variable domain KAGVTQTPRYLIKTRGQQVTLSCSPISGHRSVSWYQQTPGQGLQFLFEYFSETQRNKGNFPGRFSGRQFSNSRSEMNVSTLELGDSALYLCASSLTGREYEQYFGPGTRLTVT.

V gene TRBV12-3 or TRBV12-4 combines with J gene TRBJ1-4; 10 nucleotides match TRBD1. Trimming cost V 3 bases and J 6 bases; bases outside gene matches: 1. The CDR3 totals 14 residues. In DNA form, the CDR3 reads TGTGCCAGCAGTTTCGGGACAGGGGATGAAAAACTGTTTTTT. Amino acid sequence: CASSFGTGDEKLFF.

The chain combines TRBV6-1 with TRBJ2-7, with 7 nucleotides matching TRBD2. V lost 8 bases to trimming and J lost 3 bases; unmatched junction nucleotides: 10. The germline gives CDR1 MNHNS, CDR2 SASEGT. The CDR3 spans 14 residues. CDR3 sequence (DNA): TGTGCCAGCCGTAGCGGGTCCACTCGCTACGAGCAGTACTTC. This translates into CASRSGSTRYEQYF.

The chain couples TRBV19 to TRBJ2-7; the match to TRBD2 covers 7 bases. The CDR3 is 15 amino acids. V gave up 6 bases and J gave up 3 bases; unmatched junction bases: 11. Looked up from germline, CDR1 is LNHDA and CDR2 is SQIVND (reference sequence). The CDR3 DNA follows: TGTGCCAGTAGCCTGAGATACGGGGGGAACTACGAGCAGTACTTC. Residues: CASSLRYGGNYEQYF.

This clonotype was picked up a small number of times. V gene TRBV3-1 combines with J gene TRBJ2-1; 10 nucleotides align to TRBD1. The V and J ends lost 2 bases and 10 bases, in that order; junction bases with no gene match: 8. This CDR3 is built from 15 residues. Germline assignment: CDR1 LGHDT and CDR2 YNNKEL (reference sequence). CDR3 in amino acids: CASSQTDRGVFEQFF. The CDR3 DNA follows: TGTGCCAGCAGCCAAACGGACAGGGGGGTTTTCGAGCAGTTCTTC.

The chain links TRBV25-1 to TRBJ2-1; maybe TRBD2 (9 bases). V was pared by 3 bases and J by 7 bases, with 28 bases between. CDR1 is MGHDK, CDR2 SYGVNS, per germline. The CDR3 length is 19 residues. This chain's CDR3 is CASSDRDRHPLTSGNEQFF. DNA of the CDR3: TGTGCCAGCAGTGACCGGGACAGGCACCCCCTCACTAGCGGGAATGAGCAGTTCTTC.

CDR3 in DNA: TGCAGTGTACGACTAGGGCTAGGGTGGACCCAGTACTTC. It codes for CSVRLGLGWTQYF. The chain is built from TRBV20-1 and TRBJ2-5, with a possible D match to TRBD2 (6 bases). CDR3 length: 13 amino acids. V shed 7 bases and J shed 7 bases, with 19 bases lying between them. Germline V gene lookup returns CDR1 DFQATT and CDR2 SNEGSKA (reference sequence).

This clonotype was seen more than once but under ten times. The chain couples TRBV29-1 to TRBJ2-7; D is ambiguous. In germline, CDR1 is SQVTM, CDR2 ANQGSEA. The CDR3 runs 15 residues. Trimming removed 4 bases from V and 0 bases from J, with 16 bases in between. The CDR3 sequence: CSVVGRSPSSYEQYF. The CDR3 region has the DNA TGCAGCGTTGTTGGTCGAAGCCCGAGCTCCTACGAGCAGTACTTC.

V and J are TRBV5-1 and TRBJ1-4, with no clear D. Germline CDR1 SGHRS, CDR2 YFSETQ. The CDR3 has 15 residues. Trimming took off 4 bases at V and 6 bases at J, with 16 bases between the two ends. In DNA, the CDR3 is TGCGCCAGCAGCCCCCAACGGGGAGGCCATGAAAAACTGTTTTTT. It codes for CASSPQRGGHEKLFF.